The next 27 T cell receptor beta chains were all read from a single sample in a study of shared clonotypes between healthy human individuals. Repertoires were generated with immunoSEQ multiplex PCR, while TCRdb's copy carries only in-frame clones and drops some. This repertoire shows around 450,000 clones, more than 75% found once; its top ten account for 13%. Sample: PBMCs. These receptors came from a middle-aged woman in good health. Some clones in this sample may be carry-over from other donors' samples.

The chain recombines TRBV10-1 with TRBJ2-7; 10 nucleotides line up with TRBD2. Germline V gene lookup returns CDR1 WNHNN and CDR2 SYGVQD (reference sequence). With V trimmed by 4 bases and J by 2 bases, 11 bases remained unmatched. CDR3 length: 17 residues. The CDR3 nucleotides read TGCGCCAGCAGTGGGGTCCCAAGCGGGAGGGCCCCCTACGAGCAGTACTTC. Amino acids: CASSGVPSGRAPYEQYF.

On this clone: A much larger clone sits a single nucleotide away, making a read error possible. The rearrangement joins TRBV2 to TRBJ2-1; 10 bases align to TRBD2. V lost 5 bases and J lost 3; bases outside the gene matches: 1. The CDR3 is 14 amino acids. In germline, CDR1 is SNHLY, CDR2 FYNNEI. The CDR3 spells CASSPSGSYNEQFF. For the CDR3, the DNA is TGTGCCAGCAGTCCTAGCGGGAGCTACAATGAGCAGTTCTTC.

V is TRBV28 and J is TRBJ1-2; 11 bases are a match to TRBD1. CDR1 is MDHEN, CDR2 SYDVKM, per germline. J was trimmed by 3 bases and V by 5 bases; bases with no gene match: 8. The CDR3 is 16 amino acids. As DNA, the CDR3 is TGTGCCAGCAGTATCCGGACAGGGGGCGCGGACTATGGCTACACCTTC. Translated: CASSIRTGGADYGYTF.

This clone was found once. The chain couples TRBV27 to TRBJ1-4, with TRBD1 matching over 10 bases. V lost 4 bases, J lost 6 bases, and 5 bases stayed unmatched. CDR1 MNHEY and CDR2 SMNVEV come from the germline V gene (reference sequence). CDR3 length: 15 residues. The CDR3 region is CASSSPGTGDEKLFF. Written as DNA, the CDR3 is TGTGCCAGCAGTTCTCCGGGGACAGGGGATGAAAAACTGTTTTTT.

The chain is built from TRBV28 and TRBJ2-7; no definite D call. CDR1 MDHEN and CDR2 SYDVKM come from the germline V gene. The V end lost 6 bases, the J end lost 0 bases, and 6 bases lay between the germline ends. This CDR3 has 12 amino acids. The CDR3 DNA follows: TGTGCCAGCAGCGACCCCTCCTACGAGCAGTACTTC. Translation gives CASSDPSYEQYF. Full variable domain (outside the CDR3, taken from reference TRBV28 and TRBJ2-7): DVKVTQSSRYLVKRTGEKVFLECVQDMDHENMFWYRQDPGLGLRLIYFSYDVKMKEKGDIPEGYSVSREKKERFSLILESASTNQTSMYLCASSDPSYEQYFGPGTRLTVT.

This CDR3 is CASSFDLSGANVLTF. The CDR3 bases are TGTGCCAGCAGTTTTGACCTGTCCGGGGCCAACGTCCTGACTTTC. V and J are TRBV28 and TRBJ2-6; D is ambiguous. This CDR3 has 15 amino acids. Trimming cost V 3 bases and J 4 bases, with 10 bases left between them. CDR1 is MDHEN and CDR2 is SYDVKM in the germline V gene.

The CDR3 nucleotides read TGTGCCAGCAGGGGAGGGACAGGGCTTGGCTACACCTTC. Protein: CASRGGTGLGYTF. The V gene is TRBV28, the J gene TRBJ1-2, with 9 bases lining up with TRBD1. CDR3 length: 13 residues. The junction had 6 bases not matched to a gene; V was cut back by 6 bases and J by 7 bases. CDR1 is MDHEN and CDR2 is SYDVKM in the germline V gene.

V gene TRBV28 combines with J gene TRBJ2-3; the D is unclear. The CDR3 runs 12 residues. Germline CDR1 reads MDHEN; CDR2 reads SYDVKM. The V end was cut by 4 bases, the J end by 7 bases, with 9 bases between. CDR3 DNA sequence: TGTGCCAGCAGTTCCGATCTAAATACGCAGTATTTT. This gives the protein CASSSDLNTQYF.

The rearrangement links TRBV28 to TRBJ1-2, with 8 bases aligning to TRBD1. CDR1 and CDR2 (germline): MDHEN, SYDVKM. This CDR3 region has 14 residues. The V segment lost 5 bases and the J segment 3 bases; nucleotides outside the gene matches: 5. The CDR3 protein is CASSLRTGHYGYTF. The CDR3 nucleotides are TGTGCCAGCAGTCTCAGGACAGGGCACTATGGCTACACCTTC.

This rearrangement joins TRBV7-2 to TRBJ2-7, with 9 bases fitting TRBD1. Looked up from germline, CDR1 is SGHTA and CDR2 is FQGNSA. This CDR3 comprises 15 residues. Losses at the gene ends were 3 bases for V and 1 base for J; bases not matched to a gene: 4. CDR3 amino acids: CASSFETGGSYEQYF. The CDR3 nucleotides read TGTGCCAGCAGCTTCGAGACAGGGGGGTCCTACGAGCAGTACTTC.

The rearrangement uses TRBV5-1 and TRBJ2-1; TRBD2 agrees at 10 bases. CDR3 length: 18 amino acids. With 0 bases clipped from V and 3 bases from J, the junction kept 9 bases outside the gene matches. The germline gives CDR1 SGHRS, CDR2 YFSETQ. CDR3 amino acids: CASSLDRRLAGFYNEQFF. CDR3 in DNA: TGCGCCAGCAGCTTGGACCGGAGACTAGCGGGCTTCTACAATGAGCAGTTCTTC. Together with reference TRBV5-1 and TRBJ2-1, the CDR3 gives the full variable domain: KAGVTQTPRYLIKTRGQQVTLSCSPISGHRSVSWYQQTPGQGLQFLFEYFSETQRNKGNFPGRFSGRQFSNSRSEMNVSTLELGDSALYLCASSLDRRLAGFYNEQFFGPGTRLTVL.

This sequence joins TRBV19 and TRBJ2-7; 9 nucleotides match TRBD1. Germline V gives CDR1 LNHDA, CDR2 SQIVND (reference sequence). V gave up 6 bases and J gave up 5 bases; unmatched junction bases: 17. The CDR3 consists of 17 residues. CDR3 in DNA: TGTGCCAGTAGCCCCGGGACAGGGTCAGTCTCCAGCCACGAGCAGTACTTC. Its protein product is CASSPGTGSVSSHEQYF.

The chain joins TRBV11-2 to TRBJ2-7; 9 positions agree with TRBD1. Trimming cost V 4 bases and J 0 bases; bases outside gene matches: 4. The CDR3 covers 15 residues. Germline V gene data show CDR1 as SGHAT and CDR2 as FQNNGV. The CDR3 DNA is TGTGCCAGCAGCTCCCGGACAGGGGACTCCTACGAGCAGTACTTC. Translated: CASSSRTGDSYEQYF.

This clone has a single count. The genes are TRBV27 and TRBJ2-2; 15 bases map to TRBD2. The V and J ends lost 4 bases and 5 bases, in that order; junction bases with no gene match: 14. Germline assignment: CDR1 MNHEY and CDR2 SMNVEV (reference sequence). CDR3 length: 20 residues. The CDR3 reads CASSSKLGLAGGPRTGELFF. DNA of the CDR3: TGTGCCAGCAGTTCCAAACTAGGACTAGCGGGAGGGCCGAGGACCGGGGAGCTGTTTTTT.

The V and J genes are TRBV19 and TRBJ2-7, with D tentatively TRBD2 (6 bases). Germline loops: CDR1 LNHDA, CDR2 SQIVND (reference sequence). CDR3 size: 14 residues. V was shortened by 2 bases and J by 2 bases, with 10 bases between the two germline ends. The CDR3 coding sequence is TGTGCCAGTAGTATATCCGGGAGAACCTACGAGCAGTACTTC. Protein product: CASSISGRTYEQYF.

This chain joins TRBV7-2 and TRBJ2-4, with 9 bases lining up with TRBD1. This CDR3 comprises 16 residues. Trimming took 1 base from V and 7 from J; bases not matched to a gene: 8. The germline V gene encodes CDR1 SGHTA and CDR2 FQGNSA. The CDR3 is CASSLGEGQGWNIQYF. The CDR3 bases are TGTGCCAGCAGCTTAGGAGAGGGACAGGGCTGGAACATTCAGTACTTC.

The chain joins TRBV27 to TRBJ2-5; 8 nucleotides line up with TRBD2. Germline CDR1 and CDR2: MNHEY and SMNVEV (reference sequence). V gave up 4 bases and J gave up 2 bases; unmatched junction bases: 6. The CDR3 has 15 residues. CDR3 protein: CASSSLAGRQETQYF. The CDR3 nucleotides read TGTGCCAGCAGTTCGTTAGCGGGAAGGCAAGAGACCCAGTACTTC.

This chain connects TRBV7-2 to TRBJ1-2, with D perhaps matching TRBD1 (6 bases). This CDR3 has 16 amino acids. Between the trimmed V and J ends, which lost 5 bases and 3 bases, there was a span of 19 bases. Germline V gives CDR1 SGHTA, CDR2 FQGNSA. This chain's CDR3 is CASSKGGRGADYGYTF. The CDR3 bases are TGTGCCAGCAGCAAGGGGGGACGGGGGGCCGACTATGGCTACACCTTC.

As concerns this clone: Within the sample, other DNA sequences also encode this same CDR3. The chain recombines TRBV2 with TRBJ2-2, with TRBD2 matching 10 bases. Losses at the gene ends were 4 bases for V and 3 bases for J; bases not matched to a gene: 2. The CDR3 length is 15 residues. Germline-derived CDR1 and CDR2 are SNHLY and FYNNEI. CDR3 nucleotide sequence: TGTGCCAGCAGTGGGACTAGCGGTTACACCGGGGAGCTGTTTTTT. It translates to CASSGTSGYTGELFF.

The V call is TRBV10-1, the J call TRBJ2-2; D uncertain. The V end lost 5 bases, the J end lost 0 bases, and 7 bases lay between the germline ends. This CDR3 has 14 residues. CDR1 and CDR2 from the germline V gene are WNHNN and SYGVQD (reference sequence). The CDR3 sequence: CASSRSANTGELFF. DNA for the CDR3: TGCGCCAGCAGTCGGTCTGCGAACACCGGGGAGCTGTTTTTT.

On this clone itself: Other nucleotide sequences from this sample produce the same CDR3. The chain joins TRBV4-2 to TRBJ2-2, with 13 bases aligning to TRBD2. The germline gives CDR1 LGHNA, CDR2 YNFKEQ. CDR3 size: 17 residues. V lost 1 base, J lost 5 bases, and 4 bases stayed unmatched. In DNA form, the CDR3 reads TGTGCCAGCAGCCAAGGGACTAGCGGGAGCGGGACCGGGGAGCTGTTTTTT. This sequence encodes CASSQGTSGSGTGELFF.

The J gene is TRBJ2-3, the V gene TRBV5-1, with TRBD2 as a possible D gene (6 bases). The CDR3 totals 14 residues. The germline V gene encodes CDR1 SGHRS and CDR2 YFSETQ. V lost 4 bases and J lost 4, with 13 bases in between. DNA for the CDR3: TGCGCCAGCAGCACCCGACTAGGCGCAGATACGCAGTATTTT. Protein product: CASSTRLGADTQYF.

The rearrangement links TRBV7-2 to TRBJ2-3, with no clear D. Trimming left V 8 bases short and J 4 bases short, with 10 bases between. The germline V gene encodes CDR1 SGHTA and CDR2 FQGNSA. There are 12 residues in the CDR3. The CDR3 is CASRGRADTQYF. CDR3 nucleotides: TGTGCCAGCCGAGGTCGGGCAGATACGCAGTATTTT.

The V call is TRBV6-6, the J call TRBJ1-5; D is perhaps TRBD1 (5 bases). Germline V gene sequence: CDR1 MNHNY, CDR2 SVGAGI (reference sequence). Trimming cost V 6 bases and J 5 bases, with 11 bases left between them. CDR3 size: 13 residues. The CDR3 DNA follows: TGTGCCAGCAGAGACAGTTCGGATCAGCCCCAGCATTTT. Its translation is CASRDSSDQPQHF.

This chain connects TRBV5-1 to TRBJ2-7; no definite D call. V was shortened by 0 bases and J by 2 bases, with 9 bases between the two germline ends. The length of the CDR3 is 14 residues. Germline V gene sequence: CDR1 SGHRS, CDR2 YFSETQ. CDR3 protein: CASSLAPGTYEQYF. The DNA for the CDR3 is TGCGCCAGCAGCTTGGCACCGGGTACCTACGAGCAGTACTTC. The whole variable domain, filled in from reference TRBV5-1 and TRBJ2-7, reads KAGVTQTPRYLIKTRGQQVTLSCSPISGHRSVSWYQQTPGQGLQFLFEYFSETQRNKGNFPGRFSGRQFSNSRSEMNVSTLELGDSALYLCASSLAPGTYEQYFGPGTRLTVT.

The rearrangement links TRBV7-9 to TRBJ2-7, with D possibly being TRBD2 (6 bases). CDR3 length equals 14 residues. V was shortened by 5 bases and J by 6 bases, with 17 bases between the two germline ends. Germline CDR1 is SEHNR and CDR2 is FQNEAQ (reference sequence). Written as DNA, the CDR3 is TGTGCCAGCAGCCCCAACCAAGCGGGTTTCGAGCAGTACTTC. It specifies CASSPNQAGFEQYF.

This clone was observed a handful of times. This chain joins TRBV19 and TRBJ2-7; 10 nucleotides agree with TRBD2. The germline V gene has CDR1 LNHDA and CDR2 SQIVND (reference sequence). CDR3 size: 16 residues. The trim removed 2 bases at V and 6 bases at J, leaving 10 bases unmatched. The CDR3, as DNA: TGTGCCAGTAGTATACGCCTAGCGGGAGTCGGGGCCGAGCAGTACTTC. Its protein product is CASSIRLAGVGAEQYF.